This record covers a single T cell receptor beta chain. Germline CDR1 reads MNHNS; CDR2 reads SASEGT. Unmatched junction bases numbered 5, after V lost 6 bases and J lost 3 bases. The CDR3 has 14 amino acids. 13 Jbeta primers and 60 Vbeta primers were used for the PCR. Profiled with immunoSEQ multiplex PCR; TCRdb holds only in-frame clones, not every one. The sample consists of about 160,000 clones, about four fifths of them appearing once. The data were taken from a study of cytomegalovirus exposure and HLA in healthy donors. This receptor was taken from a girl aged 10 to 17 in good health and CMV-seropositive. The chain joins TRBV6-1 to TRBJ2-7, with 10 nucleotides matching TRBD2. The material sequenced was PBMCs. The CDR3 region has the DNA TGTGCCAGCAGGGCGGCTAGCGGGAGCTACGAGCAGTACTTC. Its translation is CASRAASGSYEQYF.